Below are 20 T cell receptor beta chains sequenced from a single sample in a study of T cells after posttransplantation cyclophosphamide. Profiling relied on immunoSEQ multiplex PCR, and the TCRdb table lists in-frame clones only, not all of them. This sample yields 4,000 or so clones, of which 95% are seen a single time; 0.5% to 0.75% belongs to the top ten. Sequences were obtained from naive CD4+ T cells sorted from PBMCs. The receptors were sampled from a man between 45 and 60 years old.

This chain links TRBV29-1 with TRBJ2-6; D perhaps matches TRBD1 (6 bases). In germline, CDR1 is SQVTM, CDR2 ANQGSEA. Between the trimmed V and J ends, which lost 6 bases and 0 bases, there was a span of 12 bases. The CDR3 sequence is 15 residues long. The CDR3 region is CSVGGLSSGANVLTF. In DNA, the CDR3 is TGCAGCGTAGGGGGATTAAGCTCTGGGGCCAACGTCCTGACTTTC.

This chain uses TRBV6-6 with TRBJ1-2, with D possibly TRBD1 on 6 matching bases. The germline gives CDR1 MNHNY, CDR2 SVGAGI (reference sequence). With 6 bases removed from V and 1 base from J, the gap between germline ends came to 15 bases. The CDR3 has 15 amino acids. CDR3 region: CASSRGAGVNYGYTF. CDR3 DNA: TGTGCCAGCAGCCGGGGGGCCGGAGTTAACTATGGCTACACCTTC.

The genes are TRBV7-2 and TRBJ2-3, with D possibly matching TRBD1 (6 bases). The V end lost 5 bases, the J end lost 2 bases, and 23 bases lay between the germline ends. The CDR3 covers 18 residues. Germline V gene lookup returns CDR1 SGHTA and CDR2 FQGNSA. DNA of the CDR3: TGTGCCAGCAGCCCCGGCTCCGGCAGGGGCCGCATCACAGATACGCAGTATTTT. Translation gives CASSPGSGRGRITDTQYF.

This chain connects TRBV5-6 to TRBJ2-7; the match to TRBD1 covers 9 bases. Germline V gene lookup returns CDR1 SGHDT and CDR2 YYEEEE. There are 14 residues in the CDR3. Trimming removed 0 bases from V and 5 bases from J; junction bases left unmatched: 3. The CDR3: CASSLVGQGNEQYF. The DNA of the CDR3 is TGTGCCAGCAGCTTGGTGGGACAGGGTAACGAGCAGTACTTC.

The rearrangement uses TRBV7-8 and TRBJ2-3; 7 bases agree with TRBD2. V trimming: 5 bases; J trimming: 3 bases; junction bases outside the gene matches: 11. Germline CDR1 SGHVS, CDR2 FQNEAQ. CDR3 size: 16 residues. The CDR3 reads CASSPGPGGGTDTQYF. CDR3 DNA sequence: TGTGCCAGCAGCCCCGGACCCGGGGGAGGGACAGATACGCAGTATTTT. The full variable domain, in which reference TRBV7-8 and TRBJ2-3 provide the parts outside the CDR3, is GAGVSQSPRYKVAKRGQDVALRCDPISGHVSLFWYQQALGQGPEFLTYFQNEAQLDKSGLPSDRFFAERPEGSVSTLKIQRTQQEDSAVYLCASSPGPGGGTDTQYFGPGTRLTVL.

The gene calls are TRBV7-2 and TRBJ1-5; TRBD1 matches 8 bases. In germline, CDR1 is SGHTA, CDR2 FQGNSA. Trimming cost V 5 bases and J 6 bases; bases outside gene matches: 15. The CDR3 is made up of 17 amino acids. CDR3: CASSPRTGTNSFQPQHF. Here the CDR3 DNA reads TGTGCCAGCAGCCCCCGGACAGGGACGAATTCTTTTCAGCCCCAGCATTTT.

The chain employs TRBV28 and TRBJ1-3; a weak D match, TRBD1 (5 bases). V lost 5 bases, J lost 2 bases, and 13 bases lay in between. The CDR3 contains 15 residues. Looked up from germline, CDR1 is MDHEN and CDR2 is SYDVKM. The CDR3 nucleotides are TGTGCCAGCAGTGCAACTACAGGAGCTGGAAACACCATATATTTT. This codes for CASSATTGAGNTIYF.

The chain has TRBV5-6 and TRBJ1-2; 10 bases map to TRBD1. CDR3 size: 15 residues. Germline CDR1 reads SGHDT; CDR2 reads YYEEEE. With 4 bases clipped from V and 3 bases from J, the junction kept 6 bases outside the gene matches. For the CDR3, the DNA is TGTGCCAGCAGCCCTTGGGACAGGGGATACTATGGCTACACCTTC. It encodes CASSPWDRGYYGYTF.

V gene TRBV6-6 combines with J gene TRBJ2-1; D might be TRBD2 (5 bases). The CDR3 extends over 13 amino acids. With 4 bases removed from V and 8 bases from J, the gap between germline ends came to 12 bases. From germline, CDR1 is MNHNY and CDR2 SVGAGI (reference sequence). As DNA, the CDR3 is TGTGCCAGCAGTTCTTTACAGAGGGATGAGCAGTTCTTC. Amino acid sequence: CASSSLQRDEQFF.

DNA for the CDR3: TGCGCCAGCCGGATGGCGGGAGGGAACCAAGAGACCCAGTACTTC. Protein sequence: CASRMAGGNQETQYF. The gene calls are TRBV5-1 and TRBJ2-5; 9 bases are shared with TRBD2. CDR3 length: 15 residues. Germline loops: CDR1 SGHRS, CDR2 YFSETQ. V shed 7 bases, J shed 0 bases, and the junction held 7 bases outside the gene matches. Looking up the rest from reference TRBV5-1 and TRBJ2-5 gives the full variable domain: KAGVTQTPRYLIKTRGQQVTLSCSPISGHRSVSWYQQTPGQGLQFLFEYFSETQRNKGNFPGRFSGRQFSNSRSEMNVSTLELGDSALYLCASRMAGGNQETQYFGPGTRLLVL.

This clone appeared a single time. This chain uses TRBV5-1 with TRBJ2-7; TRBD2 matches at 7 bases. CDR1 and CDR2 (germline): SGHRS, YFSETQ. The CDR3 contains 14 residues. Trimming took 4 bases from V and 0 from J; bases not matched to a gene: 4. CDR3: CASSLGGTSYEQYF. CDR3 DNA: TGCGCCAGCAGCCTCGGGGGGACCTCCTACGAGCAGTACTTC.

The genes are TRBV19 and TRBJ2-1; TRBD1 aligns across 9 bases. Germline lookup yields CDR1 LNHDA and CDR2 SQIVND (reference sequence). CDR3 length: 18 amino acids. V shed 8 bases and J 0 bases; nucleotides not matched to a gene: 14. The CDR3 protein is CASSTPRTGALSYNEQFF. DNA for the CDR3: TGTGCCAGTTCCACACCCCGGACAGGGGCCCTCTCCTACAATGAGCAGTTCTTC.

This chain links TRBV4-3 with TRBJ1-2; tentative D call: TRBD1 (5 bases). V shed 1 base and J shed 5 bases, with 14 bases lying between them. Germline-derived CDR1 and CDR2 are LGHNA and YSLEER. CDR3 size: 15 residues. In DNA, the CDR3 is TGCGCCAGCAGCCAAGTAGCTACAGGTTTTTATGGCTACACCTTC. It yields the protein CASSQVATGFYGYTF.

In nucleotides, the CDR3 is TGTGCCAGCAGCTTAAGTGGGACTAGCGGGAGAGCTGAGCAGTTCTTC. Protein sequence: CASSLSGTSGRAEQFF. V gene TRBV7-9 combines with J gene TRBJ2-1; TRBD2 matches at 14 bases. This CDR3 is built from 16 residues. The germline gives CDR1 SEHNR, CDR2 FQNEAQ (reference sequence). The J segment lost 9 bases and the V segment lost 2 bases, leaving 6 bases of the junction unmatched.

This clone occurred once. V gene TRBV30 combines with J gene TRBJ1-2; no clear D gene. Germline loops: CDR1 GTSNPN, CDR2 SVGIG (reference sequence). CDR3 length: 12 residues. With 6 bases removed from V and 3 bases from J, the gap between germline ends came to 11 bases. CDR3 in DNA: TGTGCCTGTCTGGCGCGGGACTATGGCTACACCTTC. Its translation: CACLARDYGYTF. Filled out from reference TRBV30 and TRBJ1-2, the complete variable domain reads SQTIHQWPATLVQPVGSPLSLECTVEGTSNPNLYWYRQAAGRGLQLLFYSVGIGQISSEVPQNLSASRPQDRQFILSSKKLLLSDSGFYLCACLARDYGYTFGSGTRLTVV.

This sequence joins TRBV28 and TRBJ1-5, with 7 bases aligning to TRBD1. Germline V gene data show CDR1 as MDHEN and CDR2 as SYDVKM. V lost 5 bases to trimming and J lost 7 bases; unmatched junction nucleotides: 11. The CDR3 is 15 amino acids. The CDR3 is CASSTRQGLGQPQHF. In nucleotides, the CDR3 is TGTGCCAGCAGTACCCGACAGGGTTTGGGACAGCCCCAGCATTTT.

The chain combines TRBV28 with TRBJ1-4; TRBD1 is a possible D gene (5 bases). The CDR3 spans 14 residues. Germline lookup yields CDR1 MDHEN and CDR2 SYDVKM. V lost 5 bases and J 8 bases, leaving 15 bases between the germline ends. The CDR3 sequence is CASSTGPVIEKLFF. CDR3 sequence (DNA): TGTGCCAGCAGTACAGGACCGGTTATAGAAAAACTGTTTTTT.

The chain is built from TRBV2 and TRBJ1-5, with D maybe TRBD1 (5 bases). The V gene lost 6 bases and the J gene lost 0 bases, with 9 bases spanning the gap. This CDR3 has 14 residues. CDR1 and CDR2 (germline): SNHLY, FYNNEI. The CDR3 sequence: CASSRGYSNQPQHF. The CDR3 DNA reads as TGTGCCAGCAGCCGGGGGTATAGCAATCAGCCCCAGCATTTT.

The chain joins TRBV29-1 to TRBJ2-3; D call uncertain. V lost 3 bases and J lost 0, with 7 bases in between. Germline values: CDR1 SQVTM, CDR2 ANQGSEA. This CDR3 has 13 residues. The CDR3 sequence is CSVEGSSTDTQYF. The CDR3 coding sequence is TGCAGCGTTGAGGGTAGCAGCACAGATACGCAGTATTTT.

V gene TRBV7-3 combines with J gene TRBJ2-1; TRBD2 matches at 9 bases. Germline CDR1 SGHTA, CDR2 FQGTGA. The CDR3 is 19 amino acids. V shed 4 bases and J 5 bases; nucleotides not matched to a gene: 18. CDR3 loop: CASSSRWPGTAGGNNEQFF. The CDR3 region has the DNA TGTGCCAGCAGCTCACGATGGCCGGGAACAGCGGGAGGCAACAATGAGCAGTTCTTC.